A selection of T cell receptor beta chains follows, all from one sample in a study of blood T cell repertoires in COVID-19. Sequenced by immunoSEQ multiplex PCR; TCRdb stores in-frame clones only, minus some. This sample has roughly 330,000 clones; around 87% occur once, and the top ten carry about 5.7%. Specimen: PBMCs or T cells enriched from blood (not recorded which). Receptor source: a woman younger than 45 who had recovered from COVID-19. CDR3s include the opening cysteine and the closing phenylalanine or tryptophan. Fields, in order: J gene, clone size, D gene, V gene, CDR3 DNA, CDR3 protein. The D gene is left open where the match is weak. Some rows have no size entry. The others give once, few or many, or a class for an expanded clone.

J gene: TRBJ1-2; clone size: NA; D gene: TRBD1; V gene: TRBV2; CDR3 DNA: TGTGCCAGCAGTATCAGGGGGGAAGACTATGGCTACACCTTC; CDR3 protein: CASSIRGEDYGYTF
J gene: TRBJ2-1; clone size: few; D gene: NA; V gene: TRBV9; CDR3 DNA: TGTGCCAGCAGCGCCTCCAGCGGCTCCTACAATGAGCAGTTCTTC; CDR3 protein: CASSASSGSYNEQFF
J gene: TRBJ1-1; clone size: NA; D gene: TRBD1; V gene: TRBV27; CDR3 DNA: TGTGCCAGCAGTCCCCGGACAGGGAGTGAAGCTTTCTTT; CDR3 protein: CASSPRTGSEAFF
J gene: TRBJ2-3; clone size: once; D gene: TRBD1; V gene: TRBV7-9; CDR3 DNA: TGTGCCAGCAGCTTAGTGGGACAGAGCACAGATACGCAGTATTTT; CDR3 protein: CASSLVGQSTDTQYF
J gene: TRBJ1-6; clone size: once; D gene: NA; V gene: TRBV28; CDR3 DNA: TGTGCCAGCAGTTTAGGAGCAAATTCACCCCTCCACTTT; CDR3 protein: CASSLGANSPLHF
J gene: TRBJ1-6; clone size: NA; D gene: NA; V gene: TRBV9; CDR3 DNA: TGTGCCAGCAGCGAAAACGGTTTCTATAATTCACCCCTCCACTTT; CDR3 protein: CASSENGFYNSPLHF
J gene: TRBJ2-2; clone size: NA; D gene: NA; V gene: TRBV2; CDR3 DNA: TGTGCCAGCAGTGATTTTGGGACTCAGTACCGAAGGACCGGGGAGCTGTTTTTT; CDR3 protein: CASSDFGTQYRRTGELFF
J gene: TRBJ2-7; clone size: once; D gene: TRBD1; V gene: TRBV5-1; CDR3 DNA: TGCGCCAGCAGCGGCGGGACAGGGGCTCTCGAGCAGTACTTC; CDR3 protein: CASSGGTGALEQYF
J gene: TRBJ1-5; clone size: NA; D gene: NA; V gene: TRBV6-4; CDR3 DNA: TGTGCCAGCAGTGACCTGGACAGTCAAAGCAATCAGCCCCAGCATTTT; CDR3 protein: CASSDLDSQSNQPQHF
J gene: TRBJ2-1; clone size: NA; D gene: NA; V gene: TRBV28; CDR3 DNA: TGTGCCAGCAGTTTGGCGGACACCTACAATGAGCAGTTCTTC; CDR3 protein: CASSLADTYNEQFF
J gene: TRBJ1-2; clone size: NA; D gene: NA; V gene: TRBV6-1; CDR3 DNA: TGTGCCAGCAGTGAAAATGAGGGGGAATGGGGCTACACCTTC; CDR3 protein: CASSENEGEWGYTF
J gene: TRBJ2-5; clone size: NA; D gene: NA; V gene: TRBV3-1/TRBV3-2; CDR3 DNA: TGTGCCAGCAGCCGTCTCAGGGAGACCCAGTACTTC; CDR3 protein: CASSRLRETQYF
J gene: TRBJ1-6; clone size: NA; D gene: NA; V gene: TRBV9; CDR3 DNA: TGTGCCAGCAGCGTAGATGTGAACAGCCTAGCGACCCTCCACTTT; CDR3 protein: CASSVDVNSLATLHF
J gene: TRBJ2-2; clone size: NA; D gene: NA; V gene: TRBV6-5; CDR3 DNA: TGTGCCAGCAGGTTGGGGCTCACCGGGGAGCTGTTTTTT; CDR3 protein: CASRLGLTGELFF
J gene: TRBJ2-3; clone size: NA; D gene: TRBD2; V gene: TRBV19; CDR3 DNA: TGTGCCAGTAGGGGGACTAGCGGGGGCAAAGCAAATACGCAGTATTTT; CDR3 protein: CASRGTSGGKANTQYF
J gene: TRBJ1-1; clone size: NA; D gene: NA; V gene: TRBV6-2/TRBV6-3; CDR3 DNA: TGTGCCAGCAGTTCGGAGGTAGTGATAACTGAAGCTTTCTTT; CDR3 protein: CASSSEVVITEAFF
J gene: TRBJ1-1; clone size: NA; D gene: NA; V gene: TRBV6-5; CDR3 DNA: TGTGCCAGCAATAAAATCAGTACCGGGAGCACTGAAGCTTTCTTT; CDR3 protein: CASNKISTGSTEAFF